The source of this TCR beta chain is a study of OX40 agonist ivuxolimab in advanced cancers. At the level of the study: It was ivuxolimab, an agonistic anti-OX40 (CD134) antibody, that patients were treated with. Aged 23 to 79 with a mean of about 60 years, they were around 83% male. General observations from the study: The study found that CD8+ T cells averaged more expanded clones than CD4+.

The table came from immunoSEQ multiplex PCR; TCRdb's copy has only in-frame clones and leaves some out. This sample yields over 75,000 clones, of which under 95% are seen a single time; roughly 2.6% belongs to the top ten. Of note for this clone: Antigen: not known.

The origin of this receptor is an adult with an advanced solid tumor such as melanoma, head and neck, liver or kidney cancer. Sequencing used CD4+ or CD8+ T cells sorted from blood, obtained in a trial of the OX40 agonist ivuxolimab.

The CDR3 DNA reads as TGTGCCACCAGCAGAGGGACCTCACCCCAGAACACCGGGGAGCTGTTTTTT. Amino acids: CATSRGTSPQNTGELFF. This chain uses TRBV15 with TRBJ2-2; unclear D gene. Germline V gene data show CDR1 as LNHNV and CDR2 as YYDKDF (reference sequence). The CDR3 loop spans 17 amino acids. V was clipped by 1 base and J by 1 base, with 13 bases between them. The whole variable domain, filled in from reference TRBV15 and TRBJ2-2, reads DAMVIQNPRYQVTQFGKPVTLSCSQTLNHNVMYWYQQKSSQAPKLLFHYYDKDFNNEADTPDNFQSRRPNTSFCFLDIRSPGLGDTAMYLCATSRGTSPQNTGELFFGEGSRLTVL.